The 28 T cell receptor beta chains below were found in one sample sequenced in a study of brain T cells in children with intractable seizures. Sequenced by immunoSEQ multiplex PCR; TCRdb stores in-frame clones only, minus some. The sample consists of some 76,000 clones, about 93% of them appearing once. The specimen was peripheral blood, collected at surgery. The receptors stem from a boy under three years old with tuberous sclerosis and intractable seizures.

V and J are TRBV18 and TRBJ1-1, with 7 positions matching TRBD1. This CDR3 is 16 amino acids long. V was pared by 6 bases and J by 0 bases, with 10 bases of the junction left unmatched. Germline lookup yields CDR1 KGHSH and CDR2 LQKENI. The CDR3 sequence is CASSSGGPGMNTEAFF. CDR3 DNA sequence: TGTGCCAGCTCTTCAGGGGGACCGGGCATGAACACTGAAGCTTTCTTT.

This chain uses TRBV5-1 with TRBJ2-7, with D maybe TRBD2 (6 bases). The V and J ends lost 4 bases and 4 bases respectively, with 15 bases between them. There are 14 residues in the CDR3. Germline-derived CDR1 and CDR2 are SGHRS and YFSETQ. CDR3 bases: TGCGCCAGCAGCGCCTTGGGGGAGGTATACGAGCAGTACTTC. It is translated as CASSALGEVYEQYF.

The chain employs TRBV7-8 and TRBJ2-7; the match to TRBD2 covers 8 bases. V was pared by 5 bases and J by 0 bases, with 9 bases of the junction left unmatched. Germline CDR1 and CDR2: SGHVS and FQNEAQ. The CDR3 contains 16 residues. The CDR3 nucleotides are TGTGCCAGCAGCCCAAGGCGCGGGGGGTCCTCCTACGAGCAGTACTTC. Translated, it gives CASSPRRGGSSYEQYF.

The gene calls are TRBV2 and TRBJ1-1; TRBD1 agrees at 7 bases. The germline gives CDR1 SNHLY, CDR2 FYNNEI. This CDR3 contains 13 residues. The J segment lost 10 bases and the V segment lost 4 bases, leaving 9 bases of the junction unmatched. The CDR3 spells CASSVTGSGLAFF. The DNA for the CDR3 is TGTGCCAGCAGTGTGACAGGGTCGGGTTTAGCTTTCTTT. The whole variable domain, remainder taken from reference TRBV2 and TRBJ1-1, is EPEVTQTPSHQVTQMGQEVILRCVPISNHLYFYWYRQILGQKVEFLVSFYNNEISEKSEIFDDQFSVERPDGSNFTLKIRSTKLEDSAMYFCASSVTGSGLAFFGQGTRLTVV.

The gene calls are TRBV5-6 and TRBJ2-3; tentatively, D is TRBD1 (5 bases). V lost 4 bases and J lost 3, with 12 bases in between. The CDR3 runs to 14 residues. Germline V gene data show CDR1 as SGHDT and CDR2 as YYEEEE. The DNA of the CDR3 is TGTGCCAGCAGCGGGCAGGGTGTAACAGATACGCAGTATTTT. Translation: CASSGQGVTDTQYF.

The chain joins TRBV5-1 to TRBJ2-7; 7 bases fit TRBD2. CDR1 is SGHRS and CDR2 is YFSETQ in the germline V gene. The V and J ends lost 3 bases and 3 bases, in that order; junction bases with no gene match: 6. This CDR3 is built from 14 residues. CDR3 region: CASSSLATDYEQYF. CDR3 nucleotide sequence: TGCGCCAGCAGCTCACTAGCGACGGACTACGAGCAGTACTTC.

The V gene is TRBV19, the J gene TRBJ2-7, with 8 bases matching TRBD1. Germline loops: CDR1 LNHDA, CDR2 SQIVND (reference sequence). J gave up 2 bases and V 5 bases, and 11 bases lay outside the gene matches. The CDR3 is made up of 16 amino acids. CDR3 protein: CASSLHSGTGTYEQYF. The CDR3, as DNA: TGTGCCAGTAGTCTCCACTCCGGGACAGGCACCTACGAGCAGTACTTC.

This chain links TRBV30 with TRBJ1-3; D is unresolved. Germline CDR1 GTSNPN, CDR2 SVGIG (reference sequence). Trimming removed 4 bases at V and 2 bases at J, with 6 bases between. CDR3 length equals 12 residues. The CDR3 region is CAWKTPGNTIYF. CDR3 sequence (DNA): TGTGCCTGGAAAACCCCTGGAAACACCATATATTTT.

A note on this clone: Other nucleotide sequences from this sample produce the same CDR3. J is TRBJ2-2 and V is TRBV2; D is undetermined. The germline CDR1 and CDR2 sequences are SNHLY and FYNNEI. V lost 0 bases and J lost 5, with 4 bases in between. The CDR3 contains 13 residues. The CDR3 loop is CASSEAGTGELFF. DNA of the CDR3: TGTGCCAGCAGTGAAGCGGGGACCGGGGAGCTGTTTTTT. Filled out from reference TRBV2 and TRBJ2-2, the complete variable domain reads EPEVTQTPSHQVTQMGQEVILRCVPISNHLYFYWYRQILGQKVEFLVSFYNNEISEKSEIFDDQFSVERPDGSNFTLKIRSTKLEDSAMYFCASSEAGTGELFFGEGSRLTVL.

The chain carries TRBV7-9 and TRBJ2-5, with 8 bases aligning to TRBD1. The CDR3 consists of 12 residues. Per the germline V gene, CDR1 is SEHNR and CDR2 is FQNEAQ (reference sequence). The V segment lost 6 bases and the J segment 3 bases; nucleotides outside the gene matches: 0. CDR3 nucleotides: TGTGCCAGCAGGACAGGGGAAGAGACCCAGTACTTC. This gives the protein CASRTGEETQYF.

The J gene is TRBJ2-7, the V gene TRBV6-1, with a possible D match to TRBD1 (6 bases). The CDR3 extends over 15 amino acids. Germline V gene sequence: CDR1 MNHNS, CDR2 SASEGT. Trimming stripped 2 bases from V and 0 bases from J, with 11 bases between. CDR3 protein: CASSELGTPSYEQYF. CDR3 DNA: TGTGCCAGCAGTGAATTGGGGACACCCTCCTACGAGCAGTACTTC.

The gene calls are TRBV9 and TRBJ1-1; possible D gene TRBD1, 5 bases. Germline lookup yields CDR1 SGDLS and CDR2 YYNGEE. Trimming shortened V by 0 bases and J by 4 bases, and 16 bases separated the two germline ends. The CDR3 totals 16 residues. The CDR3 DNA is TGTGCCAGCAGCGTAGCGACAGCTGGCGTGATCACTGAAGCTTTCTTT. Protein: CASSVATAGVITEAFF.

The chain recombines TRBV19 with TRBJ2-1; 7 bases are a match to TRBD2. CDR3 length: 13 amino acids. The ends lost 7 bases at V and 3 bases at J; junction bases unmatched: 3. Germline V gene data show CDR1 as LNHDA and CDR2 as SQIVND (reference sequence). The CDR3 here is CASMGTNYNEQFF. The CDR3 nucleotides read TGTGCCAGTATGGGGACTAACTACAATGAGCAGTTCTTC.

The V and J genes are TRBV12-3 or TRBV12-4 and TRBJ1-2; D remains ambiguous. V gave up 3 bases and J gave up 7 bases, with 6 bases separating them. This CDR3 comprises 11 residues. CDR3 protein: CASSLGSGYTF. The CDR3 DNA reads TGTGCCAGCAGTTTGGGGTCTGGCTACACCTTC.

The genes are TRBV27 and TRBJ2-5, with D tentatively TRBD1 (5 bases). The CDR3 contains 12 residues. The V end lost 6 bases, the J end lost 4 bases, and 9 bases lay between the germline ends. Looked up from germline, CDR1 is MNHEY and CDR2 is SMNVEV (reference sequence). In DNA form, the CDR3 reads TGTGCCAGCAGCGAAACAGGAGAGACCCAGTACTTC. Its translation is CASSETGETQYF.

CDR3 DNA sequence: TGTGCCACCAGTGATTTCAATTTGGTAAAGGGGGCGTACGAGCAGTACTTC. Amino acid sequence: CATSDFNLVKGAYEQYF. The V call is TRBV24-1, the J call TRBJ2-7; 7 nucleotides agree with TRBD1. The trim removed 1 base at V and 4 bases at J, leaving 12 bases unmatched. Germline V gives CDR1 KGHDR, CDR2 SFDVKD. The CDR3 runs 17 residues.

The V gene is TRBV2, the J gene TRBJ2-6, with D unclear. Germline V gene lookup returns CDR1 SNHLY and CDR2 FYNNEI. The CDR3 length is 17 residues. Trimming shortened V by 5 bases and J by 0 bases, and 14 bases separated the two germline ends. The CDR3 coding sequence is TGTGCCAGCAGTCCTCATTACCTAAACTCTGGGGCCAACGTCCTGACTTTC. This encodes CASSPHYLNSGANVLTF.

This rearrangement joins TRBV7-9 to TRBJ1-5; no reliable D call. Trimming stripped 5 bases from V and 4 bases from J, with 9 bases between. CDR3 size: 13 residues. Germline V gene data show CDR1 as SEHNR and CDR2 as FQNEAQ (reference sequence). This CDR3 reads CASSLNLNQPQHF. The CDR3, as DNA: TGTGCCAGCAGCCTTAATCTGAATCAGCCCCAGCATTTT.

The rearrangement links TRBV18 to TRBJ2-7, with D unclear. The ends were cut back, 3 bases at V and 3 bases at J, with 9 bases in the middle. The CDR3 extends over 13 amino acids. Germline V gene data show CDR1 as KGHSH and CDR2 as LQKENI. The DNA of the CDR3 is TGTGCCAGCTCACCCAGTATTAACTACGAGCAGTACTTC. Its protein product is CASSPSINYEQYF.

The rearrangement uses TRBV6-5 and TRBJ2-7; 9 bases are shared with TRBD2. This CDR3 has 16 residues. Losses at the gene ends were 3 bases for V and 5 bases for J; bases not matched to a gene: 11. Germline CDR1 and CDR2: MNHEY and SVGAGI. The CDR3 sequence: CASSYGFGGREHEQYF. The CDR3 DNA reads as TGTGCCAGCAGTTATGGCTTTGGCGGGAGGGAACACGAGCAGTACTTC.

A remark on this clone: Other DNA sequences from this sample encode an identical CDR3 as well. The CDR3 DNA follows: TGCGCCAGCAGTGAGTCGACAGGCACTGAAGCTTTCTTT. As protein: CASSESTGTEAFF. The chain combines TRBV10-2 with TRBJ1-1; D may be TRBD1 (6 bases). Trimming cost V 0 bases and J 4 bases, with 6 bases left between them. The CDR3 sequence is 13 residues long. Germline values: CDR1 WSHSY, CDR2 SAAADI.

The V gene is TRBV24-1, the J gene TRBJ2-3; 8 positions match TRBD2. Germline V gene lookup returns CDR1 KGHDR and CDR2 SFDVKD. J gave up 2 bases and V 3 bases, and 9 bases lay outside the gene matches. This CDR3 region has 17 residues. The CDR3 loop reads CATSDPLLAESTDTQYF. The CDR3 nucleotides read TGTGCCACCAGTGATCCTCTACTAGCGGAGTCCACAGATACGCAGTATTTT.

This sequence joins TRBV29-1 and TRBJ2-3, with 8 bases that match TRBD2. V lost 4 bases to trimming and J lost 1 base; unmatched junction nucleotides: 4. The CDR3 consists of 14 residues. Germline lookup yields CDR1 SQVTM and CDR2 ANQGSEA. For the CDR3, the DNA is TGCAGCGTTGCAACTAGCGGCGGCACAGATACGCAGTATTTT. This codes for CSVATSGGTDTQYF.

The chain joins TRBV6-5 to TRBJ1-5, with D possibly TRBD1 on 5 matching bases. The CDR3 loop spans 15 amino acids. Germline V gene data show CDR1 as MNHEY and CDR2 as SVGAGI. V lost 0 bases and J 4 bases, leaving 10 bases between the germline ends. This CDR3 reads CASSYSGTGNQPQHF. CDR3 bases: TGTGCCAGCAGTTACTCAGGGACGGGTAATCAGCCCCAGCATTTT.

V is TRBV11-2 and J is TRBJ2-5; D remains ambiguous. This CDR3 is 16 amino acids long. V lost 0 bases to trimming and J lost 3 bases, with 14 bases between them. Germline CDR1 and CDR2: SGHAT and FQNNGV. CDR3 region: CASSLEFEIYEETQYF. The CDR3, as DNA: TGTGCCAGCAGCTTAGAGTTCGAAATCTACGAAGAGACCCAGTACTTC. The whole variable domain, filled in from reference TRBV11-2 and TRBJ2-5, reads EAGVAQSPRYKIIEKRQSVAFWCNPISGHATLYWYQQILGQGPKLLIQFQNNGVVDDSQLPKDRFSAERLKGVDSTLKIQPAKLEDSAVYLCASSLEFEIYEETQYFGPGTRLLVL.

CDR3 sequence reads: CASSTGISYNEQFF. The CDR3 bases are TGTGCCAGCAGCACCGGGATCTCCTACAATGAGCAGTTCTTC. The rearrangement links TRBV5-6 to TRBJ2-1; TRBD2 might be the D (5 bases). Germline assignment: CDR1 SGHDT and CDR2 YYEEEE. The CDR3 loop spans 14 amino acids. The V end was cut by 4 bases, the J end by 0 bases, with 8 bases between.

The V gene is TRBV4-1, the J gene TRBJ1-3; no definite D call. Trimming pared 2 bases from V and 0 bases from J, leaving 8 bases between. This CDR3 region has 15 residues. Per germline, CDR1 MGHRA and CDR2 YSYEKL. This CDR3 reads CASSQRTVSGNTIYF. The CDR3 DNA reads TGCGCCAGCAGCCAAAGGACGGTCTCTGGAAACACCATATATTTT.

Notes on this clone: The sample holds other DNA sequences that translate to the same CDR3. This sequence joins TRBV29-1 and TRBJ2-6; D is ambiguous. With 4 bases removed from V and 0 bases from J, the gap between germline ends came to 4 bases. CDR3 length equals 13 residues. The germline V gene encodes CDR1 SQVTM and CDR2 ANQGSEA. CDR3 coding DNA: TGCAGCGTTGGAGACTCTGGGGCCAACGTCCTGACTTTC. Its protein product is CSVGDSGANVLTF.